Below, one T cell receptor beta chain is given with its context. This entry comes from a study of T cells in Graves' hyperthyroidism and ophthalmopathy. RNA transcripts served as the template for amplifying TCR beta CDR3 regions. HTBI primers were the set used in a first-round RT-PCR of the TCR CDR3. TCRdb used MiXCR to reprocess the multiplex PCR reads, holding one entry per CDR3 protein. Among hundreds of thousands of distinct CDR3 sequences listed, around 38% were seen once. The CDR3 has 14 residues. V was pared by 1 base and J by 7 bases, with 6 bases of the junction left unmatched. CDR1 and CDR2 (germline): MGHDK, SYGVNS.

This sequence joins TRBV25-1 and TRBJ1-2, with 7 bases lining up with TRBD1. Input material: blood. This receptor was obtained from a man between 18 and 29 years old with Graves' hyperthyroidism. CDR3 in DNA: TGTGCCAGCAGTGAATTAGAAGGGGGCAGTGGCTACACCTTC. Amino acids: CASSELEGGSGYTF.